This T cell receptor beta chain emerged from a study of T cell responses to AZD1222 COVID-19 vaccine. In the study overall: Both about-4-week and about-12-week second-dose recipients were combined.

Turning to this clone: Its target is unknown.

Study outcomes and limitations: The repertoires were collected only after the peak T cell response.

Looked up from germline, CDR1 is SGHKS and CDR2 is YYEKEE (reference sequence). The V gene end was trimmed by 4 bases and the J gene end by 0 bases; junction bases not matched to a gene: 4. CDR3 length: 16 residues. Clones were read by immunoSEQ multiplex PCR, and TCRdb kept only the in-frame ones, dropping some. The data contain tens of thousands of clones, about 87% of them singletons. The rearrangement uses TRBV5-5 and TRBJ1-5; TRBD1 aligns across 10 bases. Sequences were derived from peripheral blood, sampled on day 0 of AZD1222 vaccination. This clonotype was obtained from an adult in good health. CDR3 bases: TGTGCCAGCAGCCAAGGGACAGGGGATAGCAATCAGCCCCAGCATTTT. Translating gives CASSQGTGDSNQPQHF.